The clone carrying this T cell receptor beta chain was seen only a few times. The germline gives CDR1 MDHEN, CDR2 SYDVKM. The CDR3 runs to 14 residues. Trimming removed 2 bases from V and 4 bases from J, with 12 bases in between. These data are taken from a study of blood T cell repertoires in COVID-19. In the study overall: Collection of acute and convalescent COVID-19 samples took place in the United States, Italy and Spain. PBMCs, B-cell-depleted T cells, or T cells were the source of the cDNA or gDNA that made up the material.

Libraries were prepared by immunoSEQ multiplex PCR; TCRdb keeps only in-frame clonotypes and omits some of them. The sample comprises 200,000 or so clones, roughly 85% of which are singletons, and 2.9% rests with the top ten. Sequenced sample: peripheral blood. The chain links TRBV28 to TRBJ2-7; D is perhaps TRBD2 (5 bases). The receptor was derived from a man aged 50 or older who had recovered from COVID-19. As DNA, the CDR3 is TGTGCCAGCAGTTTACGGACTCCGAATTACGAGCAGTACTTC. Protein sequence: CASSLRTPNYEQYF. The full variable domain, its missing parts supplied by reference TRBV28 and TRBJ2-7, is DVKVTQSSRYLVKRTGEKVFLECVQDMDHENMFWYRQDPGLGLRLIYFSYDVKMKEKGDIPEGYSVSREKKERFSLILESASTNQTSMYLCASSLRTPNYEQYFGPGTRLTVT.